This T cell receptor beta chain was sequenced in a study of shared clonotypes between healthy human individuals. Study-wide findings and caveats: Generally, naive subsets (rather than memory subsets) showed larger estimated richness. All-four-donor shared clonotypes had higher generation probabilities than non-shared clonotypes did. Rarefaction indicated that sorted-subset sequencing remained incomplete although depth was large.

Germline-derived CDR1 and CDR2 are SEHNR and FQNEAQ (reference sequence). V lost 3 bases and J 12 bases, leaving 14 bases between the germline ends. The CDR3 sequence is 12 residues long. This clone has only a few counts. Its antigen remains unknown. TCRdb's copy holds only in-frame clones and misses some; the assay was immunoSEQ multiplex PCR. This table holds about 730,000 clones, 55% to 80% found once. The genes are TRBV7-9 and TRBJ1-2; D ambiguous. The specimen sequenced was memory CD4+ T cells sorted from blood. Subset specified: CD45RA-negative fraction. This TCR derives from a woman aged 25-40 years in good health. CDR3 sequence (DNA): TGTGCCAGCAGCTTGTTGGGCAAGGAGGACACCTTC. It codes for CASSLLGKEDTF. Variable domain in full (rest from reference TRBV7-9 and TRBJ1-2): DTGVSQNPRHKITKRGQNVTFRCDPISEHNRLYWYRQTLGQGPEFLTYFQNEAQLEKSRLLSDRFSAERPKGSFSTLEIQRTEQGDSAMYLCASSLLGKEDTFGSGTRLTVV.